Below are 21 T cell receptor beta chains sequenced from a single sample in a study of a mutant IDH1 vaccine in newly diagnosed glioma (dated by TCRdb to the early 2020s). The receptor library was made with the immunoSEQ multiplex PCR assay. TCRdb mirrors the immuneACCESS table, restricted to in-frame sequences. Some clones are absent from its copies; in checked studies, under half trace to an unresolved V gene, and the reason for the others is unknown. The sample includes approximately 50,000 clones, with around 85% observed a single time. About 1.6% of the sample goes to the ten largest clones. Their target antigens are unknown. The time point label, read with the paper, signifies: week 35, safety follow-up. Each vaccine dose, consisting of 300 ug of a 20-mer mutant IDH1 peptide in Montanide, was administered subcutaneously with topical imiquimod. The sample was PBMCs, taken from a glioma patient whose treatment included an IDH1 peptide vaccine. The receptors stem from a man between 40 and 49 years old with glioma.

This clone came up once. V is TRBV5-4 and J is TRBJ2-3; the match to TRBD2 covers 12 bases. The CDR3 extends over 16 amino acids. CDR1 and CDR2 (germline): SGHNT, YYREEE (reference sequence). After removal of 4 bases from V and 4 bases from J, the junction contained 7 bases not matched to a gene. CDR3 protein: CASSLTSGRSSDTQYF. The CDR3 nucleotides read TGTGCCAGCAGCCTTACTAGCGGGAGGTCCTCAGATACGCAGTATTTT.

The CDR3 here is CSAWAMETQYF. Here the CDR3 DNA reads TGCAGTGCTTGGGCGATGGAGACCCAGTACTTC. This rearrangement joins TRBV20-1 to TRBJ2-5; unclear D gene. This CDR3 comprises 11 residues. Trimming took off 5 bases at V and 5 bases at J, with 9 bases between the two ends. Looked up from germline, CDR1 is DFQATT and CDR2 is SNEGSKA (reference sequence).

The chain carries TRBV7-2 and TRBJ1-2; 8 bases agree with TRBD1. The CDR3 covers 14 residues. Germline V gives CDR1 SGHTA, CDR2 FQGNSA. V lost 5 bases, J lost 4 bases, and 6 bases stayed unmatched. CDR3 in DNA: TGTGCCAGCAGCCCCACAGGGGGTAGCTATGGCTACACCTTC. Protein: CASSPTGGSYGYTF.

The J gene is TRBJ1-3, the V gene TRBV27; no definite D call. CDR1 MNHEY and CDR2 SMNVEV come from the germline V gene (reference sequence). V was shortened by 3 bases and J by 4 bases, with 10 bases between the two germline ends. The CDR3 contains 14 residues. The CDR3 DNA is TGTGCCAGCAGTTTCCGGGGAGCCGGAAACACCATATATTTT. Protein product: CASSFRGAGNTIYF.

J is TRBJ2-4 and V is TRBV9, with TRBD2 matching over 11 bases. The CDR3 is 15 residues long. After removal of 3 bases from V and 12 bases from J, the junction contained 11 bases not matched to a gene. In germline, CDR1 is SGDLS, CDR2 YYNGEE. The DNA for the CDR3 is TGTGCCAGCAGCGCTAGAGCGCTAGCGGGAGGTGATCAGTACTTC. It translates to CASSARALAGGDQYF.

The CDR3 reads CASSIVQQSGYTF. CDR3 sequence (DNA): TGTGCCAGTAGTATTGTCCAACAGAGTGGCTACACCTTC. This chain links TRBV19 with TRBJ1-2; D ambiguous. The CDR3 is 13 amino acids. The V gene's germline CDR1 is LNHDA and CDR2 SQIVND (reference sequence). The V end was cut by 3 bases, the J end by 7 bases, with 12 bases between.

The chain combines TRBV7-6 with TRBJ2-7; possible D gene TRBD2, 5 bases. Trimming stripped 2 bases from V and 3 bases from J, with 11 bases between. CDR3 size: 14 residues. Germline CDR1 and CDR2: SGHVS and FNYEAQ. CDR3 region: CASSLRYSGYEQYF. In DNA form, the CDR3 reads TGTGCCAGCAGCTTACGCTACAGCGGCTACGAGCAGTACTTC.

Comments on this clone: Other DNA variants within this sample encode the same CDR3. The chain has TRBV6-5 and TRBJ2-5, with a possible D match to TRBD2 (5 bases). V dropped 6 bases and J dropped 5 bases, with 13 bases sitting between them. Germline CDR1 reads MNHEY; CDR2 reads SVGAGI. This CDR3 has 13 amino acids. CDR3 DNA: TGTGCCAGCAGCCGTACTAGTAGGGAGACCCAGTACTTC. It is translated as CASSRTSRETQYF.

J is TRBJ1-5 and V is TRBV6-5; TRBD1 matches at 7 bases. This CDR3 region has 15 residues. The germline gives CDR1 MNHEY, CDR2 SVGAGI. V lost 2 bases to trimming and J lost 6 bases; unmatched junction nucleotides: 7. CDR3 sequence (DNA): TGTGCCAGCAGTTACACCCGGACAGGTCGTCAGCCCCAGCATTTT. This codes for CASSYTRTGRQPQHF.

In this sample, this clone turned up a few times. The chain carries TRBV4-2 and TRBJ2-1; D unclear. Between the trimmed V and J ends, which lost 1 base and 4 bases, there was a span of 8 bases. The CDR3 consists of 14 residues. CDR1 and CDR2 (germline): LGHNA, YNFKEQ. CDR3 nucleotide sequence: TGTGCCAGCAGCCAAGTCAGCAGATACAATGAGCAGTTCTTC. Translation gives CASSQVSRYNEQFF.

The chain is built from TRBV7-3 and TRBJ2-2; TRBD2 aligns across 11 bases. Losses at the gene ends were 6 bases for V and 8 bases for J; bases not matched to a gene: 11. In germline, CDR1 is SGHTA, CDR2 FQGTGA. CDR3 size: 16 residues. CDR3: CASSPSTSGTAGELFF. The CDR3 nucleotides read TGTGCCAGCAGTCCCTCGACTAGCGGGACCGCTGGGGAGCTGTTTTTT.

CDR3 DNA: TGTGCCAGCAGCGCCGACTCCGGGACAGCCGCCCCTAGGCAGTACTTC. Encoded protein: CASSADSGTAAPRQYF. The rearrangement uses TRBV9 and TRBJ2-7; TRBD1 agrees at 7 bases. The CDR3 loop spans 16 amino acids. V dropped 3 bases and J dropped 9; count of bases not matched to a gene: 18. Per the germline V gene, CDR1 is SGDLS and CDR2 is YYNGEE.

The gene calls are TRBV7-7 and TRBJ2-2; 11 bases match TRBD2. Looked up from germline, CDR1 is SSHAT and CDR2 is FNYEAQ (reference sequence). The CDR3 is 17 residues long. The V segment lost 3 bases and the J segment 3 bases; nucleotides outside the gene matches: 6. This chain's CDR3 is CASSFTSGSRYTGELFF. The CDR3 region has the DNA TGTGCCAGCAGCTTTACTAGCGGGAGTAGGTACACCGGGGAGCTGTTTTTT.

V gene TRBV9 combines with J gene TRBJ1-4; tentatively, D is TRBD1 (5 bases). CDR1 is SGDLS, CDR2 YYNGEE, per germline. Trimming removed 2 bases at V and 0 bases at J, with 14 bases between. The CDR3 has 17 amino acids. CDR3 sequence (DNA): TGTGCCAGCAGCGTGGGGCGGGGGGGATCAACTAATGAAAAACTGTTTTTT. Protein: CASSVGRGGSTNEKLFF.

This chain uses TRBV5-4 with TRBJ2-7; D remains ambiguous. The germline V gene encodes CDR1 SGHNT and CDR2 YYREEE (reference sequence). This CDR3 region has 13 residues. Deletions cut 4 bases from V and 5 bases from J, with 13 bases between. CDR3 nucleotide sequence: TGTGCCAGCAGCCCCCGATTTGGGGACGAGCAGTACTTC. Translated, it gives CASSPRFGDEQYF.

The chain links TRBV9 to TRBJ1-2; 7 nucleotides match TRBD1. Trimming removed 3 bases from V and 0 bases from J; junction bases left unmatched: 5. The germline gives CDR1 SGDLS, CDR2 YYNGEE. The CDR3 is made up of 15 amino acids. The CDR3 region is CASSAQGRANYGYTF. DNA for the CDR3: TGTGCCAGCAGCGCACAGGGGAGAGCTAACTATGGCTACACCTTC.

This chain connects TRBV7-2 to TRBJ1-1, with D possibly matching TRBD1 (5 bases). V was shortened by 5 bases and J by 1 base, with 11 bases between the two germline ends. The CDR3 extends over 14 amino acids. In germline, CDR1 is SGHTA, CDR2 FQGNSA. CDR3 nucleotide sequence: TGTGCCAGCAGCCCGACAGTGGCGAACACTGAAGCTTTCTTT. Encoded protein: CASSPTVANTEAFF.

The rearrangement uses TRBV29-1 and TRBJ2-6; D possibly corresponds to TRBD2 (6 bases). Germline V lookup: CDR1 SQVTM, CDR2 ANQGSEA. The CDR3 has 16 residues. V gave up 2 bases and J gave up 0 bases, with 11 bases separating them. The CDR3 nucleotides are TGCAGCGTTGAACAGGGAGGTAGCTCTGGGGCCAACGTCCTGACTTTC. Its translation is CSVEQGGSSGANVLTF.

The V gene is TRBV2, the J gene TRBJ1-5, with no clear D. Germline V gene sequence: CDR1 SNHLY, CDR2 FYNNEI. Trimming cost V 6 bases and J 1 base, with 16 bases left between them. The CDR3 has 16 amino acids. CDR3 sequence: CASSVGKGGSNQPQHF. The CDR3 region has the DNA TGTGCCAGCAGCGTGGGGAAGGGCGGCAGCAATCAGCCCCAGCATTTT.

The chain recombines TRBV6-5 with TRBJ1-2; D gene ambiguous. Trimming took 0 bases from V and 0 from J, leaving 8 bases between them. The length of the CDR3 is 15 residues. The V gene's germline CDR1 is MNHEY and CDR2 SVGAGI. CDR3 in DNA: TGTGCCAGCAGTTACTCGGTCGGAACTAACTATGGCTACACCTTC. Translation: CASSYSVGTNYGYTF.

The chain is built from TRBV2 and TRBJ1-2; D perhaps matches TRBD1 (6 bases). The CDR3 is made up of 16 amino acids. Germline V gene sequence: CDR1 SNHLY, CDR2 FYNNEI. V lost 7 bases and J 0 bases, leaving 18 bases between the germline ends. The CDR3 sequence: CASIKLDRTSNYGYTF. CDR3 nucleotide sequence: TGTGCCAGCATCAAACTGGACAGAACCTCTAACTATGGCTACACCTTC.